This T cell receptor (beta chain) was sequenced during a study of CD8 T cells in Susac syndrome. General study findings and limits: The study conceded that its TCR sequencing and HLA analysis involved relatively few individuals.

The RNA, about 0.45 to 1 ug, was put through reverse transcription using random hexamers. Amplification of TCR beta CDR3 across 54 Vbeta and 13 Jbeta was performed with immunoSEQ multiplex PCR. MiXCR was run by TCRdb on the immunoSEQ multiplex PCR reads, yielding one entry per CDR3 protein. Of about 280,000 distinct CDR3 sequences detected, roughly 81% appear once; the ten largest clones hold approximately 0.11%. This clonotype came up a few times. Its antigen remains unidentified. This CDR3 is built from 14 residues. Germline V gives CDR1 MNHNS, CDR2 SASEGT. V lost 5 bases, J lost 2 bases, and 12 bases lay in between.

Sequencing was done on a sample of CD8+ T cells from PBMCs. This clonotype originated in a human donor with multiple sclerosis. The chain recombines TRBV6-1 with TRBJ2-5, with a weak D call TRBD2 (5 bases). CDR3 nucleotide sequence: TGTGCCAGCAGTACGAGACGGGATCAAGAGACCCAGTACTTC. It encodes CASSTRRDQETQYF.